This T cell receptor (beta chain) emerged from a study of T-cell memory formation after mild COVID-19. There are a few counts of this clonotype. Antigen unknown. Overall study findings and caveats: Chiefly within CM and EM were the contracting CD4+ clones; CD8+ ones were within EMRA.

TCRdb re-called the 5' RACE reads through MiXCR, storing one row per CDR3 protein. Of 350,000 or so distinct CDR3 sequences listed, 20% to 25% are singletons. Material: PBMCs or a T cell subset sorted from them (not recorded which). This TCR derives from a man younger than 35 who had mild COVID-19 (a few samples of this study predate the infection). Cell type and time point are not known.

The CDR3 spells CASSQEPGQGAVNEQFF. The CDR3 DNA reads as TGCGCCAGCAGCCAAGAACCGGGACAGGGGGCAGTCAATGAGCAGTTCTTC. This sequence joins TRBV4-1 and TRBJ2-1, with 12 positions matching TRBD1. Germline values: CDR1 MGHRA, CDR2 YSYEKL. The CDR3 is 17 residues long. V lost 0 bases to trimming and J lost 6 bases; unmatched junction nucleotides: 6.